The 16 T cell receptor beta chains listed next were all sequenced from one sample in a study of cytomegalovirus exposure and HLA in healthy donors. TCRdb keeps only in-frame clones here, not all; method: immunoSEQ multiplex PCR. The table records 330,000 or so clones, 70% to 90% of them present only once. Sequencing was done on a sample of PBMCs. All receptors come from a woman under 30 in good health and CMV-seronegative.

The chain employs TRBV28 and TRBJ2-7; possibly TRBD2 for D (5 bases). Trimming cost V 5 bases and J 2 bases, with 16 bases left between them. The germline CDR1 and CDR2 sequences are MDHEN and SYDVKM. The CDR3 is made up of 15 amino acids. DNA for the CDR3: TGTGCCAGCAGTCCCTATGCGGGCTTAGCCTACGAGCAGTACTTC. It translates to CASSPYAGLAYEQYF.

The rearrangement uses TRBV6-1 and TRBJ2-1; perhaps TRBD2 as D (5 bases). V was shortened by 4 bases and J by 4 bases, with 8 bases between the two germline ends. There are 13 residues in the CDR3. CDR1 is MNHNS and CDR2 is SASEGT in the germline V gene. The CDR3 reads CASSVLAYNEQFF. In DNA, the CDR3 is TGTGCCAGCAGTGTGTTAGCGTACAATGAGCAGTTCTTC.

V usage is TRBV27 and J usage is TRBJ1-2; D might be TRBD1 (6 bases). This CDR3 has 14 amino acids. Trimming shortened V by 6 bases and J by 2 bases, and 13 bases separated the two germline ends. CDR1 is MNHEY and CDR2 is SMNVEV in the germline V gene (reference sequence). CDR3 amino acids: CASSLGGRNYGYTF. The CDR3 bases are TGTGCCAGCAGCCTAGGGGGACGGAACTATGGCTACACCTTC.

V gene TRBV19 combines with J gene TRBJ2-7, with 10 bases aligning to TRBD2. This CDR3 has 16 amino acids. In germline, CDR1 is LNHDA, CDR2 SQIVND (reference sequence). V was clipped by 4 bases and J by 4 bases; unmatched bases: 10. CDR3 loop: CASSTIQLAGLYEQYF. CDR3 nucleotides: TGTGCCAGTAGTACCATCCAACTAGCGGGATTGTACGAGCAGTACTTC.

The V and J genes are TRBV27 and TRBJ1-3; D ambiguous. The CDR3 is 14 residues long. Between the trimmed V and J ends, which lost 5 bases and 2 bases, there was a span of 10 bases. Looked up from germline, CDR1 is MNHEY and CDR2 is SMNVEV (reference sequence). CDR3 in DNA: TGTGCCAGCAGTCCCACATACACTGGAAACACCATATATTTT. As protein: CASSPTYTGNTIYF.

The chain uses TRBV9 and TRBJ1-2; tentatively, D is TRBD1 (5 bases). This CDR3 spans 13 amino acids. V was shortened by 2 bases and J by 3 bases, with 8 bases between the two germline ends. Germline V gene lookup returns CDR1 SGDLS and CDR2 YYNGEE. CDR3 sequence: CASSVIGDYGYTF. DNA for the CDR3: TGTGCCAGCAGCGTCATAGGGGACTATGGCTACACCTTC.

This clone was observed a handful of times. V and J are TRBV6-1 and TRBJ1-5, with a tentative D call TRBD1 (6 bases). Deletions cut 6 bases from V and 3 bases from J, with 9 bases between. Germline CDR1 is MNHNS and CDR2 is SASEGT. CDR3 size: 13 residues. The CDR3 nucleotides read TGTGCCAGCAGCCAGGGGTTCAATCAGCCCCAGCATTTT. This sequence encodes CASSQGFNQPQHF.

This sequence joins TRBV2 and TRBJ2-7; 7 bases are shared with TRBD2. Germline CDR1 reads SNHLY; CDR2 reads FYNNEI. This CDR3 is 15 amino acids long. With V trimmed by 7 bases and J by 3 bases, 12 bases remained unmatched. The CDR3 here is CASKSASGKNYEQYF. DNA of the CDR3: TGTGCCAGCAAATCGGCTAGCGGAAAGAACTACGAGCAGTACTTC.

The chain uses TRBV28 and TRBJ2-7; 11 nucleotides align to TRBD2. The CDR3 has 16 residues. The trim removed 6 bases at V and 4 bases at J, leaving 11 bases unmatched. The germline CDR1 and CDR2 sequences are MDHEN and SYDVKM. As DNA, the CDR3 is TGTGCCAGCAGCTTAGAAGCTAGCGGGAGGATATACGAGCAGTACTTC. The encoded protein is CASSLEASGRIYEQYF.

The chain couples TRBV13 to TRBJ2-2, with 12 nucleotides matching TRBD2. V was clipped by 8 bases and J by 2 bases; unmatched bases: 15. The CDR3 totals 19 residues. Germline CDR1 reads PRHDT; CDR2 reads FYEKMQ (reference sequence). The CDR3: CASVLLSGLAGLNTGELFF. The CDR3, as DNA: TGTGCCAGCGTACTCTTATCGGGACTAGCGGGTTTAAACACCGGGGAGCTGTTTTTT.

The chain links TRBV7-8 to TRBJ2-7, with D possibly being TRBD2 (5 bases). The CDR3 totals 16 residues. V gave up 1 base and J gave up 1 base, with 14 bases separating them. Germline V gene sequence: CDR1 SGHVS, CDR2 FQNEAQ. This CDR3 reads CASSLGLGWESYEQYF. CDR3 nucleotide sequence: TGTGCCAGCAGCTTAGGCCTCGGGTGGGAGTCCTACGAGCAGTACTTC.

V usage is TRBV7-6 and J usage is TRBJ2-3; 8 bases fit TRBD1. The CDR3 loop spans 15 amino acids. Trimming cost V 5 bases and J 4 bases; bases outside gene matches: 8. Germline CDR1 and CDR2: SGHVS and FNYEAQ. The chain's CDR3 is CASSRRGQGSDTQYF. In nucleotides, the CDR3 is TGTGCCAGCAGCCGCCGAGGACAGGGATCAGATACGCAGTATTTT.

The chain carries TRBV4-1 and TRBJ2-1; a weak D match, TRBD1 (7 bases). In germline, CDR1 is MGHRA, CDR2 YSYEKL. This CDR3 contains 16 residues. V was cut by 6 bases and J by 5 bases, with 20 bases left in between. The CDR3 coding sequence is TGCGCCAGCAGGCAGGGGGGAGGTAGGGTAAACAATGAGCAGTTCTTC. Translation gives CASRQGGGRVNNEQFF.

This sequence joins TRBV7-2 and TRBJ2-7; 8 nucleotides match TRBD2. The CDR3 is 15 residues long. Germline V gene sequence: CDR1 SGHTA, CDR2 FQGNSA. The J segment lost 0 bases and the V segment lost 6 bases, leaving 7 bases of the junction unmatched. The CDR3 sequence: CASRNSGASSYEQYF. The CDR3 region has the DNA TGTGCCAGCAGGAATAGCGGGGCGAGCTCCTACGAGCAGTACTTC.

The gene calls are TRBV4-1 and TRBJ2-5; 9 positions agree with TRBD2. The CDR3 has 16 residues. CDR1 is MGHRA, CDR2 YSYEKL, per germline. J gave up 1 base and V 4 bases, and 7 bases lay outside the gene matches. DNA for the CDR3: TGCGCCAGCAGCCGGGGTGGTAGCGGGAGCCAAGAGACCCAGTACTTC. Translation gives CASSRGGSGSQETQYF.

CDR3: CASRPLQGSGEKLFF. CDR3 sequence (DNA): TGTGCCAGCCGACCCCTACAGGGGTCGGGAGAAAAACTGTTTTTT. This rearrangement joins TRBV27 to TRBJ1-4, with TRBD1 matching 7 bases. Trimming removed 8 bases from V and 8 bases from J; junction bases left unmatched: 14. This CDR3 is built from 15 residues. CDR1 and CDR2 (germline): MNHEY, SMNVEV (reference sequence).